Listed here are 27 T cell receptor beta chains from one sample, sequenced in a study of blood T cell repertoires in COVID-19. Clones were sequenced by immunoSEQ multiplex PCR, and TCRdb holds only the in-frame ones, with some missing. This table holds some 150,000 clones, roughly nine tenths found once. The sequenced sample consisted of peripheral blood. The origin of the receptors is a woman between 40 and 50 years old with acute or convalescent COVID-19.

V usage is TRBV5-4 and J usage is TRBJ1-2; the D is unclear. Trimming cost V 3 bases and J 1 base, with 7 bases left between them. Germline V gives CDR1 SGHNT, CDR2 YYREEE (reference sequence). This CDR3 has 13 amino acids. The CDR3 nucleotides read TGTGCCAGCAGCTCGCGGGGTAACTATGGCTACACCTTC. Its protein is CASSSRGNYGYTF.

This chain connects TRBV19 to TRBJ2-7; 9 bases map to TRBD1. CDR1 LNHDA and CDR2 SQIVND come from the germline V gene (reference sequence). V gave up 7 bases and J gave up 0 bases; unmatched junction bases: 4. The CDR3 spans 14 residues. The CDR3 reads CASTPGQGSYEQYF. CDR3 bases: TGTGCCAGTACCCCGGGACAGGGCTCCTACGAGCAGTACTTC.

The gene calls are TRBV2 and TRBJ2-7; D might be TRBD2 (7 bases). Germline loops: CDR1 SNHLY, CDR2 FYNNEI. Between the trimmed V and J ends, which lost 10 bases and 4 bases, there was a span of 14 bases. The CDR3 covers 12 residues. The DNA for the CDR3 is TGTGCCACACAGGGACTACATTACGAGCAGTACTTC. As protein: CATQGLHYEQYF.

The chain has TRBV6-5 and TRBJ2-7, with 12 bases matching TRBD1. The CDR3 loop spans 14 amino acids. Trimming took 6 bases from V and 6 from J; bases not matched to a gene: 6. CDR1 and CDR2 from the germline V gene are MNHEY and SVGAGI. CDR3 coding DNA: TGTGCCAGCAGACCGGGACAGGGGGCTGTCGAGCAGTACTTC. It specifies CASRPGQGAVEQYF.

The V gene is TRBV28, the J gene TRBJ2-3; 9 bases are shared with TRBD2. The CDR3 is 16 residues long. CDR1 is MDHEN, CDR2 SYDVKM, per germline. Trimming took 5 bases from V and 4 from J; bases not matched to a gene: 10. The CDR3 sequence is CASSGTGLAIADTQYF. The CDR3 coding sequence is TGTGCCAGCAGTGGGACGGGACTAGCTATCGCAGATACGCAGTATTTT.

The chain couples TRBV7-8 to TRBJ2-2; D perhaps matches TRBD2 (5 bases). The germline CDR1 and CDR2 sequences are SGHVS and FQNEAQ. The CDR3 is 13 amino acids. Trimming took off 2 bases at V and 8 bases at J, with 9 bases between the two ends. For the CDR3, the DNA is TGTGCCAGCAGCTTACGGGGATCGGGGGAGCTGTTTTTT. It encodes CASSLRGSGELFF.

The chain is built from TRBV19 and TRBJ2-1, with 13 bases lining up with TRBD2. This CDR3 is 14 amino acids long. Per germline, CDR1 LNHDA and CDR2 SQIVND (reference sequence). Trimming took 4 bases from V and 8 from J; bases not matched to a gene: 2. CDR3 region: CASSTGTSGDEQFF. The CDR3 bases are TGTGCCAGTAGTACCGGGACTAGCGGGGATGAGCAGTTCTTC. The full variable domain, rest sourced from reference TRBV19 and TRBJ2-1, is DGGITQSPKYLFRKEGQNVTLSCEQNLNHDAMYWYRQDPGQGLRLIYYSQIVNDFQKGDIAEGYSVSREKKESFPLTVTSAQKNPTAFYLCASSTGTSGDEQFFGPGTRLTVL.

The rearrangement links TRBV7-3 to TRBJ2-3; 7 nucleotides line up with TRBD2. Trimming removed 3 bases from V and 3 bases from J; junction bases left unmatched: 6. Germline loops: CDR1 SGHTA, CDR2 FQGTGA. The CDR3 totals 15 residues. This CDR3 is CASSLVAGSTDTQYF. The CDR3 bases are TGTGCCAGCAGCTTGGTAGCGGGTAGTACAGATACGCAGTATTTT.

The chain links TRBV7-2 to TRBJ2-1; D is possibly TRBD2 (6 bases). Germline V gives CDR1 SGHTA, CDR2 FQGNSA. The CDR3 is 15 residues long. Trimming took 4 bases from V and 9 from J, leaving 19 bases between them. CDR3 amino acids: CASSWGTLASGEQFF. DNA for the CDR3: TGTGCCAGCAGCTGGGGGACTTTAGCGTCCGGTGAGCAGTTCTTC.

This chain connects TRBV7-6 to TRBJ2-7; the D gene is possibly TRBD1 (6 bases). The CDR3 loop spans 16 amino acids. Germline values: CDR1 SGHVS, CDR2 FNYEAQ. Trimming stripped 5 bases from V and 6 bases from J, with 23 bases between. CDR3 sequence (DNA): TGTGCCAGCAGCCTGGGCCAGGGGTCCCGATTGGGCGAGCAGTACTTC. It encodes CASSLGQGSRLGEQYF.

This chain connects TRBV24-1 to TRBJ1-1; tentative D call: TRBD1 (5 bases). Germline assignment: CDR1 KGHDR and CDR2 SFDVKD. CDR3 size: 14 residues. V was clipped by 5 bases and J by 2 bases, with 11 bases between them. CDR3 sequence: CATSGGPGNTEAFF. CDR3 sequence (DNA): TGTGCCACCAGTGGGGGCCCCGGCAACACTGAAGCTTTCTTT.

The chain employs TRBV27 and TRBJ1-5, with D tentatively TRBD1 (5 bases). Trimming shortened V by 8 bases and J by 2 bases, and 13 bases separated the two germline ends. CDR1 MNHEY and CDR2 SMNVEV come from the germline V gene (reference sequence). The CDR3 runs 14 residues. Here the CDR3 DNA reads TGTGCCAGCCGTCAGGGTTGGGGCAATCAGCCCCAGCATTTT. The encoded protein is CASRQGWGNQPQHF.

This sequence joins TRBV20-1 and TRBJ2-7; 7 bases align to TRBD2. Germline loops: CDR1 DFQATT, CDR2 SNEGSKA (reference sequence). The junction had 16 bases not matched to a gene; V was cut back by 3 bases and J by 5 bases. The CDR3 sequence is 16 residues long. The CDR3 here is CSASSPHIQRGNEQYF. CDR3 nucleotides: TGCAGTGCTAGTTCCCCCCATATCCAGCGGGGCAACGAGCAGTACTTC.

The sample holds a few counts of this clone. This sample includes further DNA sequences coding for the same CDR3. This chain connects TRBV5-4 to TRBJ2-3; D uncertain. The V gene's germline CDR1 is SGHNT and CDR2 YYREEE (reference sequence). This CDR3 is built from 12 residues. The germline V and J ends were trimmed by 4 bases and 0 bases, with 3 bases remaining between them. CDR3 residues: CASSLSTDTQYF. The CDR3 DNA follows: TGTGCCAGCAGCCTAAGCACAGATACGCAGTATTTT.

This sequence joins TRBV30 and TRBJ1-5, with a weak D call TRBD1 (5 bases). Per the germline V gene, CDR1 is GTSNPN and CDR2 is SVGIG (reference sequence). The CDR3 has 13 amino acids. V was cut by 2 bases and J by 2 bases, with 7 bases left in between. CDR3 amino acids: CAWSSRGNQPQHF. The CDR3, as DNA: TGTGCCTGGAGTAGCAGGGGCAATCAGCCCCAGCATTTT.

This clone was seen just once. The chain uses TRBV7-3 and TRBJ2-1; D may be TRBD2 (5 bases). Germline CDR1 reads SGHTA; CDR2 reads FQGTGA. The CDR3 has 15 amino acids. The germline V and J ends were trimmed by 2 bases and 8 bases, with 16 bases remaining between them. CDR3 in amino acids: CASSLFGSAGHEQFF. CDR3 coding DNA: TGTGCCAGCAGCTTATTTGGGAGCGCCGGTCATGAGCAGTTCTTC.

This rearrangement joins TRBV27 to TRBJ1-5; D is undetermined. There are 15 residues in the CDR3. Trimming removed 1 base from V and 5 bases from J, with 12 bases in between. Germline values: CDR1 MNHEY, CDR2 SMNVEV (reference sequence). The CDR3, as DNA: TGTGCCAGCAGTTTATTGGCAGGCTATGATCAGCCCCAGCATTTT. Its translation: CASSLLAGYDQPQHF.

The DNA for the CDR3 is TGTGCCAGCAGTGGACTAGGTAAAGGGGACAATGAGCAGTTCTTC. It yields the protein CASSGLGKGDNEQFF. V usage is TRBV2 and J usage is TRBJ2-1; the D gene is possibly TRBD2 (6 bases). The CDR3 loop spans 15 amino acids. V lost 4 bases and J 5 bases, leaving 15 bases between the germline ends. Germline V gene sequence: CDR1 SNHLY, CDR2 FYNNEI.

This chain connects TRBV6-5 to TRBJ1-5; 9 positions match TRBD1. Unmatched junction bases numbered 11, after V lost 8 bases and J lost 6 bases. The length of the CDR3 is 15 residues. Germline assignment: CDR1 MNHEY and CDR2 SVGAGI. CDR3 region: CASRSAGQGFQPQHF. DNA for the CDR3: TGTGCCAGCCGGTCGGCCGGACAGGGGTTTCAGCCCCAGCATTTT.

This chain connects TRBV28 to TRBJ1-1; D remains ambiguous. The CDR3 is 11 residues long. V lost 2 bases, J lost 8 bases, and 6 bases lay in between. Germline V gives CDR1 MDHEN, CDR2 SYDVKM. DNA of the CDR3: TGTGCCAGCAGTTTAGCCAGAGAAGCTTTCTTT. Translating it yields CASSLAREAFF.

The chain employs TRBV7-8 and TRBJ1-1; D may be TRBD1 (6 bases). Germline V gives CDR1 SGHVS, CDR2 FQNEAQ. This CDR3 comprises 14 residues. Trimming took off 2 bases at V and 3 bases at J, with 10 bases between the two ends. In nucleotides, the CDR3 is TGTGCCAGCAGCTTAACCAGGGGTGACACTGAAGCTTTCTTT. Protein product: CASSLTRGDTEAFF.

This chain links TRBV19 with TRBJ1-2; TRBD1 matches at 8 bases. Germline assignment: CDR1 LNHDA and CDR2 SQIVND (reference sequence). This CDR3 has 16 residues. V dropped 4 bases and J dropped 5; count of bases not matched to a gene: 12. This chain's CDR3 is CASSTRRTGPFYGYTF. The DNA for the CDR3 is TGTGCCAGTAGTACCCGACGGACAGGGCCTTTTTATGGCTACACCTTC.

V usage is TRBV18 and J usage is TRBJ2-1, with D maybe TRBD2 (5 bases). The length of the CDR3 is 16 residues. From germline, CDR1 is KGHSH and CDR2 LQKENI. V shed 3 bases and J shed 0 bases, with 12 bases lying between them. The CDR3 spells CASSPGGLISYNEQFF. The CDR3 DNA is TGTGCCAGCTCACCTGGCGGGCTAATCTCCTACAATGAGCAGTTCTTC.

The chain has TRBV11-3 and TRBJ1-2; D call uncertain. From germline, CDR1 is SGHNT and CDR2 YENEEA. V was pared by 3 bases and J by 8 bases, with 13 bases between. The CDR3 totals 13 residues. In DNA, the CDR3 is TGTGCCAGCAGCTTCATGAGGGAGAGGGGCTACACCTTC. Translating it yields CASSFMRERGYTF.

The V and J genes are TRBV15 and TRBJ2-1, with TRBD1 identical over 7 bases. This CDR3 is 14 amino acids long. Per the germline V gene, CDR1 is LNHNV and CDR2 is YYDKDF (reference sequence). J lost 4 bases, V lost 4 bases, and 4 bases had no gene match. This chain's CDR3 is CATSNWDSYNEQFF. CDR3 nucleotide sequence: TGTGCCACCAGCAACTGGGACAGTTACAATGAGCAGTTCTTC.

This rearrangement joins TRBV2 to TRBJ1-2; D possibly corresponds to TRBD1 (6 bases). The CDR3 runs 15 residues. Trimming took off 6 bases at V and 8 bases at J, with 22 bases between the two ends. Germline-derived CDR1 and CDR2 are SNHLY and FYNNEI. CDR3 sequence reads: CASRGVQGPLQGYTF. CDR3 nucleotide sequence: TGTGCCAGCAGAGGGGTACAGGGTCCCCTCCAGGGCTACACCTTC.

J is TRBJ1-1 and V is TRBV19; TRBD1 aligns across 7 bases. Germline lookup yields CDR1 LNHDA and CDR2 SQIVND (reference sequence). The length of the CDR3 is 17 residues. V was pared by 1 base and J by 1 base, with 9 bases of the junction left unmatched. CDR3 DNA sequence: TGTGCCAGTAGTATAGTTGGAGACAGGGTGAGGAACACTGAAGCTTTCTTT. It codes for CASSIVGDRVRNTEAFF.